These 32 T cell receptor beta chains were all obtained from the same sample, sequenced in a study of control samples from healthy donors and cancer patients. Generated by immunoSEQ multiplex PCR, the TCRdb table keeps only in-frame clones and is missing some. The sample includes 390,000 or so clones, 90% seen only once; the top ten take around 6.5%. Sequencing input: PBMCs. The origin of the receptors is a man aged 40-49 years with head and neck cancer.

The CDR3 region has the DNA TGTGCCAGCGGACAGGGGGCCCAAACTAATGAAAAACTGTTTTTT. Translation: CASGQGAQTNEKLFF. V and J are TRBV19 and TRBJ1-4; 11 bases align to TRBD1. This CDR3 is 15 amino acids long. Germline lookup yields CDR1 LNHDA and CDR2 SQIVND (reference sequence). J was trimmed by 1 base and V by 9 bases; bases with no gene match: 4.

A single count supports this clone. This rearrangement joins TRBV30 to TRBJ2-1; the D call may be TRBD1 or TRBD2 (5 bases each). The ends were cut back, 4 bases at V and 13 bases at J, with 14 bases in the middle. The CDR3 contains 11 residues. Germline lookup yields CDR1 GTSNPN and CDR2 SVGIG (reference sequence). In nucleotides, the CDR3 is TGTGCCTGGACCTCCGGGACCCCCCAGTTCTTC. This encodes CAWTSGTPQFF.

This chain links TRBV11-2 with TRBJ2-7, with 12 bases that match TRBD2. The junction had 9 bases not matched to a gene; V was cut back by 2 bases and J by 4 bases. Per germline, CDR1 SGHAT and CDR2 FQNNGV. The CDR3 covers 17 residues. This chain's CDR3 is CASSLTVGLAGWYEQYF. DNA of the CDR3: TGTGCCAGCAGCTTAACGGTAGGACTAGCGGGGTGGTACGAGCAGTACTTC.

J is TRBJ1-6 and V is TRBV28; D possibly corresponds to TRBD1 (5 bases). The CDR3 extends over 16 amino acids. V gave up 3 bases and J gave up 8 bases, with 17 bases separating them. From germline, CDR1 is MDHEN and CDR2 SYDVKM. The CDR3 DNA reads as TGTGCCAGCAGTTTCGGGGGGGTGGCAGGCTATTCACCCCTCCACTTT. It translates to CASSFGGVAGYSPLHF.

The V and J genes are TRBV5-4 and TRBJ2-2; 8 bases agree with TRBD1. The V gene's germline CDR1 is SGHNT and CDR2 YYREEE (reference sequence). This CDR3 is built from 16 residues. J gave up 7 bases and V 4 bases, and 12 bases lay outside the gene matches. The CDR3 DNA reads as TGTGCCAGCAGCCCCCCCCTGACAGGGGTTGGCGGGGAGCTGTTTTTT. This gives the protein CASSPPLTGVGGELFF.

This clone showed up just once. This chain connects TRBV7-3 to TRBJ2-1; no clear D gene. The CDR3 loop spans 16 amino acids. CDR1 SGHTA and CDR2 FQGTGA come from the germline V gene. Deletions cut 0 bases from V and 0 bases from J, with 9 bases between. The CDR3 DNA sequence: TGTGCCAGCAGCTTAACCCCCTCCAGCTCCTACAATGAGCAGTTCTTC. Its translation is CASSLTPSSSYNEQFF.

V usage is TRBV29-1 and J usage is TRBJ2-1; 9 nucleotides line up with TRBD1. The CDR3 extends over 13 amino acids. Germline values: CDR1 SQVTM, CDR2 ANQGSEA. With V trimmed by 4 bases and J by 8 bases, 6 bases remained unmatched. CDR3 protein: CSVGGQGGYEQFF. The CDR3 coding sequence is TGCAGCGTTGGGGGACAGGGTGGGTATGAGCAGTTCTTC.

This chain uses TRBV20-1 with TRBJ2-3; D gene ambiguous. Between the trimmed V and J ends, which lost 3 bases and 0 bases, there was a span of 19 bases. Germline V gene sequence: CDR1 DFQATT, CDR2 SNEGSKA (reference sequence). The CDR3 loop spans 17 amino acids. The CDR3 nucleotides read TGCAGTGCTAGTGAACCACTGAACTCCTTCAGCACAGATACGCAGTATTTT. Amino acid sequence: CSASEPLNSFSTDTQYF.

The chain carries TRBV6-6 and TRBJ1-1; 7 positions agree with TRBD1. This CDR3 has 14 residues. CDR1 and CDR2 (germline): MNHNY, SVGAGI (reference sequence). The trim removed 5 bases at V and 1 base at J, leaving 4 bases unmatched. CDR3 sequence: CASSPGTANTEAFF. The CDR3 nucleotides are TGTGCCAGCAGTCCCGGGACAGCGAACACTGAAGCTTTCTTT.

The chain has TRBV9 and TRBJ1-2; a weak D match, TRBD1 (5 bases). Trimming removed 3 bases from V and 8 bases from J, with 11 bases in between. Germline V gene lookup returns CDR1 SGDLS and CDR2 YYNGEE. The CDR3 spans 12 residues. CDR3 nucleotide sequence: TGTGCCAGCAGCGCAGGGATGTTGGGCTACACCTTC. Protein: CASSAGMLGYTF.

The chain carries TRBV4-3 and TRBJ2-7, with 9 bases fitting TRBD1. This CDR3 comprises 15 residues. V gave up 2 bases and J gave up 7 bases; unmatched junction bases: 9. Per the germline V gene, CDR1 is LGHNA and CDR2 is YSLEER. CDR3 region: CASSQSRDRVREQYF. The DNA of the CDR3 is TGCGCCAGCAGCCAAAGCCGGGACAGGGTGAGAGAGCAGTACTTC.

The rearrangement joins TRBV5-1 to TRBJ1-4, with D perhaps matching TRBD1 (6 bases). The CDR3 runs 15 residues. V shed 4 bases and J shed 5 bases, with 15 bases lying between them. CDR1 is SGHRS, CDR2 YFSETQ, per germline. Here the CDR3 DNA reads TGCGCCAGCAGCGGATCCGGGACAATAAATGAAAAACTGTTTTTT. This sequence encodes CASSGSGTINEKLFF.

This clone was counted only a few times. V is TRBV30 and J is TRBJ2-2; TRBD1 agrees at 9 bases. The germline V gene encodes CDR1 GTSNPN and CDR2 SVGIG (reference sequence). There are 14 residues in the CDR3. The ends lost 5 bases at V and 2 bases at J; junction bases unmatched: 3. The CDR3 nucleotides are TGTGCCTGGGGGACAGGGCAAAACACCGGGGAGCTGTTTTTT. It codes for CAWGTGQNTGELFF.

The chain has TRBV18 and TRBJ1-5; D is possibly TRBD1 (5 bases). CDR1 KGHSH and CDR2 LQKENI come from the germline V gene. This CDR3 region has 14 residues. The V and J ends lost 5 bases and 3 bases respectively, with 11 bases between them. For the CDR3, the DNA is TGTGCCAGCTCAAGGGACCCCGCCAATCAGCCCCAGCATTTT. It translates to CASSRDPANQPQHF.

The chain recombines TRBV6-5 with TRBJ1-4; possible D gene TRBD1, 5 bases. Trimming shortened V by 3 bases and J by 5 bases, and 10 bases separated the two germline ends. This CDR3 region has 14 residues. The V gene's germline CDR1 is MNHEY and CDR2 SVGAGI. This CDR3 reads CASSYLGHNEKLFF. DNA of the CDR3: TGTGCCAGCAGTTATCTCGGACACAATGAAAAACTGTTTTTT.

This rearrangement joins TRBV5-1 to TRBJ2-5; possible D gene TRBD2, 6 bases. The CDR3 runs 11 residues. V was pared by 3 bases and J by 10 bases, with 10 bases between. The germline V gene encodes CDR1 SGHRS and CDR2 YFSETQ. The CDR3 region has the DNA TGCGCCAGCAGCTCAGGGCGGGACCAGTACTTC. This codes for CASSSGRDQYF.

The gene calls are TRBV9 and TRBJ1-6; a possible D gene is TRBD1 (6 bases). Trimming shortened V by 3 bases and J by 5 bases, and 12 bases separated the two germline ends. The germline gives CDR1 SGDLS, CDR2 YYNGEE. The CDR3 extends over 15 amino acids. CDR3 in amino acids: CASSELPGDNSPLHF. The DNA for the CDR3 is TGTGCCAGCAGCGAGCTCCCAGGGGATAATTCACCCCTCCACTTT.

V usage is TRBV6-1 and J usage is TRBJ2-7; no definite D call. The germline gives CDR1 MNHNS, CDR2 SASEGT. This CDR3 comprises 16 residues. V was pared by 0 bases and J by 1 base, with 13 bases between. This CDR3 reads CASSEAGWKQSYEQYF. The CDR3, as DNA: TGTGCCAGCAGTGAAGCGGGGTGGAAACAATCCTACGAGCAGTACTTC.

The chain recombines TRBV9 with TRBJ2-1, with 12 bases identical to TRBD2. The germline gives CDR1 SGDLS, CDR2 YYNGEE. This CDR3 region has 17 residues. Unmatched junction bases numbered 11, after V lost 1 base and J lost 9 bases. CDR3 amino acids: CASSVRSTSGRIGEQFF. CDR3 DNA sequence: TGTGCCAGCAGCGTACGCTCGACTAGCGGGAGAATTGGTGAGCAGTTCTTC.

The chain carries TRBV7-2 and TRBJ2-7, with a possible D match to TRBD2 (5 bases). Trimming stripped 0 bases from V and 5 bases from J, with 8 bases between. Germline V gene sequence: CDR1 SGHTA, CDR2 FQGNSA. The CDR3 totals 13 residues. The CDR3 loop is CASSLARENEQYF. In nucleotides, the CDR3 is TGTGCCAGCAGCTTAGCTAGGGAGAACGAGCAGTACTTC.

A single count supports this clone. This chain links TRBV5-6 with TRBJ2-2, with 9 bases matching TRBD1. The CDR3 has 15 amino acids. Germline V gene sequence: CDR1 SGHDT, CDR2 YYEEEE. V lost 4 bases and J lost 4; bases outside the gene matches: 5. The DNA for the CDR3 is TGTGCCAGCAGCCCACAGGGGGCGCTCACCGGGGAGCTGTTTTTT. As protein: CASSPQGALTGELFF.

The rearrangement links TRBV4-2 to TRBJ2-1, with 9 bases aligning to TRBD2. The trim removed 0 bases at V and 2 bases at J, leaving 2 bases unmatched. Germline-derived CDR1 and CDR2 are LGHNA and YNFKEQ. This CDR3 contains 16 residues. The CDR3 sequence is CASSQDERGAYNEQFF. In DNA form, the CDR3 reads TGTGCCAGCAGCCAAGATGAGCGGGGGGCCTACAATGAGCAGTTCTTC.

This sequence joins TRBV3-1 (or the pseudogene TRBV3-2) and TRBJ2-5; 7 bases fit TRBD2. Germline V gene lookup returns CDR1 LGHDT and CDR2 YNNKEL (reference sequence). CDR3 length equals 13 residues. Trimming at V came to 9 bases and at J to 0 bases, leaving 4 bases not matched to a gene. The CDR3 DNA reads TGTGCCAGTCTAGCGGCGTACCAAGAGACCCAGTACTTC. It codes for CASLAAYQETQYF.

The rearrangement joins TRBV6-5 to TRBJ1-5; TRBD1 matches 7 bases. CDR3 size: 14 residues. V gave up 5 bases and J gave up 12 bases; unmatched junction bases: 13. Germline V gene sequence: CDR1 MNHEY, CDR2 SVGAGI. The CDR3 nucleotides read TGTGCCAGCAGTATAACGGGACAGCGAGACAACCAGCATTTT. Protein sequence: CASSITGQRDNQHF.

This rearrangement joins TRBV6-5 to TRBJ2-7; 7 bases align to TRBD1. Trimming removed 2 bases from V and 1 base from J; junction bases left unmatched: 8. Germline V lookup: CDR1 MNHEY, CDR2 SVGAGI. The CDR3 length is 16 residues. The CDR3 coding sequence is TGTGCCAGCAGTTACGCATTGACAGGGAATTCCTACGAGCAGTACTTC. Translated: CASSYALTGNSYEQYF.

The chain uses TRBV11-2 and TRBJ2-3; weak D call: TRBD1 (5 bases). Trimming took 1 base from V and 0 from J, leaving 8 bases between them. Germline values: CDR1 SGHAT, CDR2 FQNNGV. This CDR3 region has 15 residues. Here the CDR3 reads CASSLVSGSTDTQYF. CDR3 coding DNA: TGTGCCAGCAGCTTAGTATCAGGGAGCACAGATACGCAGTATTTT.

The chain links TRBV27 to TRBJ1-2; D gene unclear. From germline, CDR1 is MNHEY and CDR2 SMNVEV (reference sequence). V was clipped by 5 bases and J by 4 bases, with 17 bases between them. The CDR3 has 15 residues. CDR3 protein: CASSLIFDPRYGYTF. As DNA, the CDR3 is TGTGCCAGCAGTCTAATATTCGACCCGCGCTATGGCTACACCTTC.

The V and J genes are TRBV25-1 and TRBJ1-6; perhaps TRBD1 as D (6 bases). Trimming took off 1 base at V and 0 bases at J, with 13 bases between the two ends. Germline CDR1 is MGHDK and CDR2 is SYGVNS. The CDR3 runs 18 residues. CDR3 region: CASSESPQGSSYNSPLHF. The CDR3 DNA sequence: TGTGCCAGCAGTGAATCCCCCCAGGGGAGCTCCTATAATTCACCCCTCCACTTT.

The chain uses TRBV25-1 and TRBJ1-1; possibly TRBD1 for D (6 bases). V was trimmed by 6 bases and J by 0 bases, leaving 11 bases between them. Germline CDR1 reads MGHDK; CDR2 reads SYGVNS. The CDR3 has 14 residues. CDR3 in amino acids: CASRHGQLNTEAFF. The DNA for the CDR3 is TGTGCCAGCAGACATGGACAGCTGAACACTGAAGCTTTCTTT.

This clone was detected once. This chain joins TRBV9 and TRBJ2-2; no clear D. This CDR3 is 13 amino acids long. The V gene's germline CDR1 is SGDLS and CDR2 YYNGEE. V lost 0 bases to trimming and J lost 4 bases, with 4 bases between them. This CDR3 reads CASSVEITGELFF. In DNA form, the CDR3 reads TGTGCCAGCAGCGTAGAAATCACCGGGGAGCTGTTTTTT. The full variable domain, with the rest looked up from reference TRBV9 and TRBJ2-2, is DSGVTQTPKHLITATGQRVTLRCSPRSGDLSVYWYQQSLDQGLQFLIQYYNGEERAKGNILERFSAQQFPDLHSELNLSSLELGDSALYFCASSVEITGELFFGEGSRLTVL.

This chain connects TRBV25-1 to TRBJ2-3; TRBD2 is a possible D gene (6 bases). The CDR3 covers 16 residues. Germline lookup yields CDR1 MGHDK and CDR2 SYGVNS. V was clipped by 3 bases and J by 3 bases, with 16 bases between them. The CDR3 nucleotides read TGTGCCAGCAGTGAGACCCAGGGACTTCGGACAGATACGCAGTATTTT. Translation: CASSETQGLRTDTQYF.

The V and J genes are TRBV7-2 and TRBJ2-3, with TRBD2 identical over 10 bases. The junction had 6 bases not matched to a gene; V was cut back by 3 bases and J by 0 bases. This CDR3 has 17 residues. Germline values: CDR1 SGHTA, CDR2 FQGNSA. The CDR3 region is CASSFLMTSGSTDTQYF. The CDR3 nucleotides are TGTGCCAGCAGCTTCTTAATGACTAGCGGGAGCACAGATACGCAGTATTTT.